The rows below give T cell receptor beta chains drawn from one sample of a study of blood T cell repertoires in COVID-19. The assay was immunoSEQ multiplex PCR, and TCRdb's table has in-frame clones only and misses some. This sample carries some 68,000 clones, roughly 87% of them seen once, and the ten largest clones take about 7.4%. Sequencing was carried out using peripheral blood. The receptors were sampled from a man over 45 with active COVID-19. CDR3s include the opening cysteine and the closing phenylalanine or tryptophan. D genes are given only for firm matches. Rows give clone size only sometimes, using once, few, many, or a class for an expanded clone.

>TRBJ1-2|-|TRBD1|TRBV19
CASSIVGGETLNYGYTF
TGTGCCAGTAGTATAGTAGGGGGCGAAACTTTAAACTATGGCTACACCTTC
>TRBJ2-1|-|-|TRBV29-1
CSVAGRGASYNEQFF
TGCAGCGTCGCAGGTCGGGGGGCCTCCTACAATGAGCAGTTCTTC
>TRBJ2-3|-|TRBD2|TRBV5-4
CASSLGLSGGAIDTQYF
TGTGCCAGCAGCTTGGGTTTAAGCGGGGGGGCAATAGATACGCAGTATTTT
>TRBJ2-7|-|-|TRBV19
CASSIKETGPYEQYF
TGTGCCAGTAGTATAAAGGAGACAGGTCCCTACGAGCAGTACTTC
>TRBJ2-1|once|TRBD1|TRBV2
CASSVTPTGGDEQFF
TGCGCCAGCAGTGTAACTCCGACAGGGGGGGATGAGCAGTTCTTC
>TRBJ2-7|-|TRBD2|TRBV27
CASSTLLSGGSSYEQYF
TGTGCCAGCAGTACCCTACTCAGCGGGGGGTCCTCCTACGAGCAGTACTTC
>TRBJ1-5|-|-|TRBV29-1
CSVEAVEAQPQHF
TGCAGCGTTGAAGCAGTTGAGGCACAGCCCCAGCATTTT
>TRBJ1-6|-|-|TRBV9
CASSVGGGNSPLHF
TGTGCCAGCAGCGTAGGGGGGGGTAATTCACCCCTCCACTTT
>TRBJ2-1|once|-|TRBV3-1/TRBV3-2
CASSPGVNSYNEQFF
TGTGCCAGCAGCCCTGGAGTTAATTCCTACAATGAGCAGTTCTTC
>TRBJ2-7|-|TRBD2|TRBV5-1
CASTLTGTKQYF
TGCGCCAGCACCCTTACCGGGACTAAACAGTACTTC
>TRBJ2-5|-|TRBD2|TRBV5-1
CASSLGGLAGQYQETQYF
TGCGCCAGCAGCTTGGGGGGGCTAGCGGGGCAGTACCAAGAGACCCAGTACTTC
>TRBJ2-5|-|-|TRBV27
CASPLIRETQYF
TGTGCCAGCCCTCTAATTCGAGAGACCCAGTACTTC
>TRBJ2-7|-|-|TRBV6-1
CASSEQIHYDEQYF
TGTGCCAGCAGTGAACAGATTCACTACGACGAGCAGTACTTC
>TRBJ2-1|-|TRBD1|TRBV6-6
CASSRKGGRSYNEQFF
TGTGCCAGCAGTCGGAAAGGGGGCCGCTCCTACAATGAGCAGTTCTTC
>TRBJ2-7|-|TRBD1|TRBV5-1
CASSLEGTGDEQYF
TGCGCCAGCAGCTTGGAGGGGACAGGGGACGAGCAGTACTTC
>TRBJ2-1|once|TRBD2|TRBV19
CASNLGLAGQNEQFF
TGTGCCAGTAACCTCGGACTAGCGGGACAAAATGAGCAGTTCTTC
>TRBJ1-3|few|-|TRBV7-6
CASSLVGGRSGNTIYF
TGTGCCAGCAGCCTCGTTGGAGGACGCTCTGGAAACACCATATATTTT
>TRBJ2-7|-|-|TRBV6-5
CASSYTVSGLPHEQYF
TGTGCCAGCAGCTACACCGTGTCAGGGTTGCCCCACGAGCAGTACTTC
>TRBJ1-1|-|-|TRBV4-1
CASSQGPFLAEAFF
TGCGCCAGCAGCCAAGGGCCTTTCTTGGCTGAAGCTTTCTTT
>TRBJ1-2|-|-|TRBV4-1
CASSQGLGAPPNYGYTF
TGCGCCAGCAGCCAAGGGCTGGGGGCACCCCCTAACTATGGCTACACCTTC
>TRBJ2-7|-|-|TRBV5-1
CASSSTDTRLSYEQYF
TGCGCCAGCAGCTCGACGGACACCCGCCTATCTTACGAGCAGTACTTC
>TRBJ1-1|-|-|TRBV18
CASSVQGNTEAFF
TGTGCCAGCTCAGTTCAGGGGAACACTGAAGCTTTCTTT
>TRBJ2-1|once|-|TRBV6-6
CASSYQAGEQFF
TGTGCCAGCAGTTATCAAGCGGGTGAGCAGTTCTTC
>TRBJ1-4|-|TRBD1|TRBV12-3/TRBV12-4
CASSPGQSEKLFF
TGTGCCAGCAGTCCGGGACAGAGTGAAAAACTGTTTTTT
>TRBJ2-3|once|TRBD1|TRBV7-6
CASTQSGQGTDTQYF
TGTGCCAGCACCCAATCCGGACAGGGCACAGATACGCAGTATTTT
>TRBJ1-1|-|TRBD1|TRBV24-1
CATTAAGTDRADTEAFF
TGTGCCACCACGGCGGCCGGGACAGACCGGGCGGACACTGAAGCTTTCTTT
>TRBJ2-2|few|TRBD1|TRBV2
CASSGPQGTGELFF
TGTGCCAGCAGTGGGCCACAGGGGACCGGGGAGCTGTTTTTT
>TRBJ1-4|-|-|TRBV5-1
CASSLEGGWNEKLFF
TGCGCCAGCAGCTTGGAGGGAGGATGGAATGAAAAACTGTTTTTT
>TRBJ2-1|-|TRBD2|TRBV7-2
CASIPLAGGRNEQFF
TGTGCCAGCATCCCACTAGCGGGGGGGCGAAATGAGCAGTTCTTC
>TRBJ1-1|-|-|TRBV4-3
CASSQDIQPNTEAFF
TGCGCCAGCAGCCAAGATATACAGCCGAACACTGAAGCTTTCTTT
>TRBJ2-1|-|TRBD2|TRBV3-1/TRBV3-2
CASSPRTSGGDEQFF
TGTGCCAGCAGCCCTCGGACTAGCGGGGGGGATGAGCAGTTCTTC
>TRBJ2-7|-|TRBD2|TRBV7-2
CASSLNSGGMGEQYF
TGTGCCAGCAGCTTAAATAGCGGGGGGATGGGGGAGCAGTACTTC
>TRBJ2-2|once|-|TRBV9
CASSALTGNPTGELFF
TGTGCCAGCAGCGCCCTCACAGGGAACCCCACCGGGGAGCTGTTTTTT
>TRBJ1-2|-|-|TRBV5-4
CASSAPGYGYTF
TGTGCCAGCAGCGCGCCGGGGTACGGCTACACCTTC
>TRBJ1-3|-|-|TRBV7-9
CASSFRGLGGNTIYF
TGTGCCAGCAGCTTCAGGGGATTAGGTGGAAACACCATATATTTT
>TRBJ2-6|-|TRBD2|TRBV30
CASWPRLAGGNGGANVLTF
TGTGCCTCTTGGCCACGACTAGCGGGGGGTAACGGTGGGGCCAACGTCCTGACTTTC
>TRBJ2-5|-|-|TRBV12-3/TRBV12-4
CASSFPGETQYF
TGTGCCAGCAGTTTTCCGGGGGAGACCCAGTACTTC
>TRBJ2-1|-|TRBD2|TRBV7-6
CASSPTTSGGSYNEQFF
TGTGCCAGCAGCCCGACGACTAGCGGGGGCTCCTACAATGAGCAGTTCTTC
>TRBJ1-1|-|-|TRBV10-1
CASSESRVTEAFF
TGCGCCAGCAGTGAGTCCAGGGTCACTGAAGCTTTCTTT
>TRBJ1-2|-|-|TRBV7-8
CASSSGGAYGYTF
TGTGCCAGCAGCTCTGGGGGCGCCTATGGCTACACCTTC
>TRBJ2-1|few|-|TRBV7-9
CASSFSYSSYNEQFF
TGTGCCAGCAGCTTTAGCTATAGCTCCTACAATGAGCAGTTCTTC
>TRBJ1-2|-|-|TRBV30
CAWTHGTSGYTF
TGTGCCTGGACCCATGGGACTTCTGGCTACACCTTC
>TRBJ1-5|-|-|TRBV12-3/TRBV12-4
CASSSEPQHF
TGTGCCAGCAGTTCCGAGCCCCAGCATTTT